The 26 T cell receptor beta chains below come from one sample, sequenced in a study of CD8+CD57+ T cells in acquired aplastic anemia. The use of genomic DNA as template underpinned the TCR beta VDJ and CDR3 profiling. TCRdb reprocessed the reads via MiXCR and lists one record per CDR3 protein. The sample comprises about 180,000 distinct CDR3 sequences, 45% to 60% of which are singletons, and roughly 13% rests with the top ten. Patients who underwent sequencing had shown CD8+CD57+ cell expansion by flow cytometry. The source material was sorted CD4+, CD8+, or CD8+CD57+ T cells (not recorded which) from PBMCs. The receptor source for this set is a human donor with aplastic anemia.

The chain employs TRBV2 and TRBJ2-7; 9 positions match TRBD1. Germline trimming cut 6 bases from V and 7 bases from J; bases unmatched to any gene: 10. CDR1 is SNHLY and CDR2 is FYNNEI in the germline V gene. There are 14 residues in the CDR3. The CDR3: CASRSGQGPGEQYF. The CDR3 region has the DNA TGTGCCAGCAGATCGGGACAGGGTCCTGGAGAGCAGTACTTC.

This clonotype was seen at least ten times. This chain joins TRBV20-1 and TRBJ1-1; TRBD1 agrees at 8 bases. The CDR3 spans 13 residues. The junction had 3 bases not matched to a gene; V was cut back by 2 bases and J by 4 bases. Germline lookup yields CDR1 DFQATT and CDR2 SNEGSKA (reference sequence). The CDR3 loop is CSARRQGATEAFF. The DNA of the CDR3 is TGCAGTGCTAGAAGGCAGGGGGCCACTGAAGCTTTCTTT.

This rearrangement joins TRBV19 to TRBJ2-1; 12 nucleotides match TRBD2. Germline CDR1 is LNHDA and CDR2 is SQIVND (reference sequence). The CDR3 length is 17 residues. The V and J ends lost 1 base and 2 bases, in that order; junction bases with no gene match: 3. DNA for the CDR3: TGTGCCAGTAGTATAGGGGCTAGCGGGGGGGCCTACAATGAGCAGTTCTTC. This gives the protein CASSIGASGGAYNEQFF.

This clonotype occurred a few times. The chain employs TRBV19 and TRBJ2-3, with 8 bases matching TRBD1. The CDR3 contains 16 residues. V was pared by 8 bases and J by 6 bases, with 16 bases of the junction left unmatched. From germline, CDR1 is LNHDA and CDR2 SQIVND (reference sequence). The CDR3 protein is CASGGGTGVRVDTQYF. The CDR3 coding sequence is TGTGCCAGTGGAGGCGGGACAGGCGTCCGGGTGGATACGCAGTATTTT. Full variable domain (outside the CDR3, taken from reference TRBV19 and TRBJ2-3): DGGITQSPKYLFRKEGQNVTLSCEQNLNHDAMYWYRQDPGQGLRLIYYSQIVNDFQKGDIAEGYSVSREKKESFPLTVTSAQKNPTAFYLCASGGGTGVRVDTQYFGPGTRLTVL.

The sample holds a few counts of this clonotype. V is TRBV6-1 and J is TRBJ2-1; TRBD2 matches 8 bases. CDR1 and CDR2 from the germline V gene are MNHNS and SASEGT. V lost 6 bases, J lost 7 bases, and 8 bases stayed unmatched. This CDR3 comprises 14 residues. CDR3 bases: TGTGCCAGCAGAGGTTCGGGCGGGGGGAATGAGCAGTTCTTC. This gives the protein CASRGSGGGNEQFF.

This clonotype has a count of ten or more. V and J are TRBV9 and TRBJ2-3, with 11 nucleotides matching TRBD2. Germline values: CDR1 SGDLS, CDR2 YYNGEE. Losses at the gene ends were 3 bases for V and 1 base for J; bases not matched to a gene: 13. The CDR3 length is 19 residues. CDR3 sequence reads: CASSALPSGGTYRTDTQYF. DNA for the CDR3: TGTGCCAGCAGCGCCCTACCTAGCGGGGGGACCTACCGCACAGATACGCAGTATTTT. The whole variable domain, remainder taken from reference TRBV9 and TRBJ2-3, is DSGVTQTPKHLITATGQRVTLRCSPRSGDLSVYWYQQSLDQGLQFLIQYYNGEERAKGNILERFSAQQFPDLHSELNLSSLELGDSALYFCASSALPSGGTYRTDTQYFGPGTRLTVL.

To note about this clonotype: This clone may be a read error of a much larger clone one base away. The chain employs TRBV5-6 and TRBJ2-7, with D perhaps TRBD1 (6 bases). The CDR3 totals 14 residues. Germline-derived CDR1 and CDR2 are SGHDT and YYEEEE. Trimming shortened V by 4 bases and J by 3 bases, and 14 bases separated the two germline ends. In DNA form, the CDR3 reads TGTGCCAGCAGCCATGGACAGCCCCTCTACGAGCAGTACTTC. It specifies CASSHGQPLYEQYF.

This chain links TRBV25-1 with TRBJ2-5; a weak D match, TRBD2 (5 bases). V lost 3 bases to trimming and J lost 5 bases, with 16 bases between them. CDR3 length equals 15 residues. The V gene's germline CDR1 is MGHDK and CDR2 SYGVNS. CDR3 loop: CASSDPRAERETQYF. The CDR3 nucleotides are TGTGCCAGCAGTGACCCTAGGGCGGAGCGGGAGACCCAGTACTTC.

This clonotype was detected only a few times. This rearrangement joins TRBV2 to TRBJ2-7; D uncertain. With 6 bases removed from V and 5 bases from J, the gap between germline ends came to 14 bases. This CDR3 contains 13 residues. Per the germline V gene, CDR1 is SNHLY and CDR2 is FYNNEI. In DNA form, the CDR3 reads TGTGCCAGCAGCCTTCTAGGTTGGCACGAGCAGTACTTC. This translates into CASSLLGWHEQYF.

This clonotype was counted many times. The chain couples TRBV5-1 to TRBJ1-1; D possibly corresponds to TRBD1 (6 bases). This CDR3 region has 17 residues. V lost 4 bases, J lost 2 bases, and 21 bases lay in between. Germline CDR1 and CDR2: SGHRS and YFSETQ. As DNA, the CDR3 is TGCGCCAGCAGCCCTTTAGAAACGTACAGGGTAAACACTGAAGCTTTCTTT. Translation gives CASSPLETYRVNTEAFF.

This clonotype was found a few times. The chain employs TRBV10-3 and TRBJ2-2; 10 nucleotides agree with TRBD2. The CDR3 contains 14 residues. The ends lost 5 bases at V and 7 bases at J; junction bases unmatched: 4. Germline values: CDR1 ENHRY, CDR2 SYGVKD. The CDR3 region has the DNA TGTGCCATCAGTAGCGGGGGGGCCGACGGGGAGCTGTTTTTT. Amino acids: CAISSGGADGELFF.

The chain joins TRBV15 to TRBJ1-5; D uncertain. The germline V gene encodes CDR1 LNHNV and CDR2 YYDKDF (reference sequence). The CDR3 sequence is 17 residues long. V lost 0 bases and J 1 base, leaving 13 bases between the germline ends. The chain's CDR3 is CATSRDKGGTSNQPQHF. As DNA, the CDR3 is TGTGCCACCAGCAGAGATAAGGGCGGAACAAGCAATCAGCCCCAGCATTTT.

The V call is TRBV15, the J call TRBJ2-3, with 10 bases fitting TRBD2. The CDR3 covers 15 residues. CDR1 LNHNV and CDR2 YYDKDF come from the germline V gene (reference sequence). The V segment lost 2 bases and the J segment 5 bases; nucleotides outside the gene matches: 4. The CDR3 here is CATSRTSGAEDTQYF. The CDR3 coding sequence is TGTGCCACCAGCAGAACTAGCGGGGCCGAAGATACGCAGTATTTT.

The chain employs TRBV12-3 or TRBV12-4 and TRBJ2-3; TRBD2 might be the D (6 bases). V was shortened by 2 bases and J by 2 bases, with 8 bases between the two germline ends. This CDR3 spans 14 amino acids. CDR3 DNA sequence: TGTGCCAGCAGTTTATGGGGGGTCACAGATACGCAGTATTTT. Protein product: CASSLWGVTDTQYF.

The CDR3 loop is CSAKGLAGGGDEQFF. The CDR3 nucleotides are TGCAGTGCTAAGGGGCTAGCGGGGGGAGGCGATGAGCAGTTCTTC. V gene TRBV20-1 combines with J gene TRBJ2-1; 11 nucleotides line up with TRBD2. The germline V gene has CDR1 DFQATT and CDR2 SNEGSKA (reference sequence). This CDR3 comprises 15 residues. Trimming removed 4 bases from V and 8 bases from J; junction bases left unmatched: 10.

This clonotype was found many times. The genes are TRBV24-1 and TRBJ2-2; D might be TRBD1 (5 bases). Trimming stripped 4 bases from V and 2 bases from J, with 13 bases between. The CDR3 covers 16 residues. Germline-derived CDR1 and CDR2 are KGHDR and SFDVKD. The CDR3 DNA follows: TGTGCCACCAGTGACCCAGGGTTTGGAAACACCGGGGAGCTGTTTTTT. It translates to CATSDPGFGNTGELFF.

The V call is TRBV7-9, the J call TRBJ1-1; 9 bases fit TRBD1. The CDR3 sequence is 14 residues long. With 6 bases clipped from V and 4 bases from J, the junction kept 6 bases outside the gene matches. Germline lookup yields CDR1 SEHNR and CDR2 FQNEAQ (reference sequence). The CDR3 DNA is TGTGCCAGCAGGCAACAGGGGGCGCGCACTGAAGCTTTCTTT. Its translation is CASRQQGARTEAFF. The full variable domain, with the rest looked up from reference TRBV7-9 and TRBJ1-1, is DTGVSQNPRHKITKRGQNVTFRCDPISEHNRLYWYRQTLGQGPEFLTYFQNEAQLEKSRLLSDRFSAERPKGSFSTLEIQRTEQGDSAMYLCASRQQGARTEAFFGQGTRLTVV.

This clonotype was recorded many times. The rearrangement links TRBV19 to TRBJ1-1; D not certain. This CDR3 spans 11 amino acids. The V end lost 8 bases, the J end lost 5 bases, and 9 bases lay between the germline ends. Germline V gives CDR1 LNHDA, CDR2 SQIVND (reference sequence). The CDR3 DNA follows: TGTGCCAGTTACCGGGGAACTGAAGCTTTCTTT. It specifies CASYRGTEAFF.

The table lists this clonotype with a count of one. This chain connects TRBV25-1 to TRBJ1-1; D is undetermined. CDR1 is MGHDK and CDR2 is SYGVNS in the germline V gene. Trimming removed 6 bases from V and 10 bases from J, with 15 bases in between. This CDR3 has 12 amino acids. The CDR3 loop is CASSIDPTRAFF. The CDR3 DNA reads as TGTGCCAGCAGCATCGACCCAACCAGAGCTTTCTTT.

This clonotype was counted many times. This chain uses TRBV4-1 with TRBJ1-3, with D unresolved. CDR1 is MGHRA and CDR2 is YSYEKL in the germline V gene. V was cut by 2 bases and J by 0 bases, with 8 bases left in between. The CDR3 extends over 15 amino acids. The CDR3 DNA reads TGCGCCAGCAGCCAACAGGTTATCTCTGGAAACACCATATATTTT. Translating it yields CASSQQVISGNTIYF.

The V gene is TRBV20-1, the J gene TRBJ1-6; tentatively, D is TRBD1 (5 bases). Looked up from germline, CDR1 is DFQATT and CDR2 is SNEGSKA (reference sequence). The CDR3 contains 16 residues. Between the trimmed V and J ends, which lost 0 bases and 7 bases, there was a span of 16 bases. The CDR3 is CSARDPRGRENSPLHF. The CDR3 DNA follows: TGCAGTGCTAGAGACCCACGGGGGAGGGAAAATTCACCCCTCCACTTT.

This clonotype is a singleton in its sample. V and J are TRBV24-1 and TRBJ2-3; a weak D match, TRBD1 (6 bases). Germline CDR1 KGHDR, CDR2 SFDVKD. Trimming cost V 9 bases and J 4 bases, with 13 bases left between them. The CDR3 consists of 13 residues. CDR3 coding DNA: TGTGCCACCGGGGGCGGAACCGCAGATACGCAGTATTTT. This codes for CATGGGTADTQYF.

The chain recombines TRBV10-3 with TRBJ2-3, with 9 bases aligning to TRBD1. CDR3 length: 13 amino acids. After removal of 10 bases from V and 0 bases from J, the junction contained 2 bases not matched to a gene. The V gene's germline CDR1 is ENHRY and CDR2 SYGVKD. Written as DNA, the CDR3 is TGTGCCAGCACAGGGGGCAGCACAGATACGCAGTATTTT. Residues: CASTGGSTDTQYF.

A word on this clonotype: The junction does not match germline at one end; this may be a read error. This chain joins TRBV5-5 and TRBJ2-7; D call uncertain. The CDR3 extends over 12 amino acids. Germline lookup yields CDR1 SGHKS and CDR2 YYEKEE (reference sequence). CDR3 sequence: CASSLGLTYQDF. DNA for the CDR3: TGTGCCAGCAGCTTGGGACTGACCTATCAGGACTTC.

As regards this clonotype: At one end the junction does not follow the germline gene, possibly because of a read error. This chain links TRBV12-3 or TRBV12-4 with TRBJ1-2; tentative D call: TRBD1 (5 bases). The CDR3 length is 15 residues. CDR3 in amino acids: CASSSTVNPSPHHYF. CDR3 DNA sequence: TGTGCCAGCAGTTCGACAGTAAATCCTTCCCCACACCACTACTTC.

The chain has TRBV10-3 and TRBJ2-2; D ambiguous. This CDR3 contains 11 residues. V was trimmed by 2 bases and J by 5 bases, leaving 0 bases between them. The germline V gene encodes CDR1 ENHRY and CDR2 SYGVKD. The CDR3 region has the DNA TGTGCCATCAGTGAGACCGGGGAGCTGTTTTTT. This sequence encodes CAISETGELFF.